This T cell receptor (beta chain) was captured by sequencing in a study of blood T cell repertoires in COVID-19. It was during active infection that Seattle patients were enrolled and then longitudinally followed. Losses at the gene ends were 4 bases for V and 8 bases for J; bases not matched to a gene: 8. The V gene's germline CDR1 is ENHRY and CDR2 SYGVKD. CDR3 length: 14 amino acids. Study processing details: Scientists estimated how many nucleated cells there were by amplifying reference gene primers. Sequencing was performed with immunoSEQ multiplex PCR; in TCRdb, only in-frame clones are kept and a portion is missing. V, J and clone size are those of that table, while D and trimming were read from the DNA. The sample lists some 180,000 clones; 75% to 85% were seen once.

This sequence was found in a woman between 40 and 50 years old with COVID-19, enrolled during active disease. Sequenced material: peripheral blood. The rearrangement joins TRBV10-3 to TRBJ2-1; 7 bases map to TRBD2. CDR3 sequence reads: CAISVRREIDEQFF. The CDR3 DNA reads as TGTGCCATCAGTGTGAGGCGGGAGATCGATGAGCAGTTCTTC.